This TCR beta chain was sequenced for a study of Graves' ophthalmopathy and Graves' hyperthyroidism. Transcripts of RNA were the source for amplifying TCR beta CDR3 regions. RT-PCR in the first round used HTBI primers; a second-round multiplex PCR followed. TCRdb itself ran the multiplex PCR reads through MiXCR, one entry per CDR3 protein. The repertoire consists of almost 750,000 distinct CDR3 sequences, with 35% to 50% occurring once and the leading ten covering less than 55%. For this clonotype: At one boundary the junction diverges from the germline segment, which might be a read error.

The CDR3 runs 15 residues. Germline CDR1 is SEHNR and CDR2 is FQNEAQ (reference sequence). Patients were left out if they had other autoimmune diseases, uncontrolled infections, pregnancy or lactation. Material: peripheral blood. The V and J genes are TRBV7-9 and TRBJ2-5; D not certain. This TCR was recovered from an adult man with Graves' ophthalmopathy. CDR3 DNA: TGTGCCAGTACAGAAACGGCCGGCTTACAAGGGACCCAGTACTTC. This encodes CASTETAGLQGTQYF. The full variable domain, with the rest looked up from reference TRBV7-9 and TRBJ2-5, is DTGVSQNPRHKITKRGQNVTFRCDPISEHNRLYWYRQTLGQGPEFLTYFQNEAQLEKSRLLSDRFSAERPKGSFSTLEIQRTEQGDSAMYLCASTETAGLQGTQYFGPGTRLLVL.